A selection of T cell receptor beta chains follows, all from one sample in a study of control samples from healthy donors and cancer patients. Sequenced by immunoSEQ multiplex PCR; TCRdb stores in-frame clones only, minus some. The data show tens of thousands of clones, around nine tenths seen once. The sample comprised PBMCs. These receptors were taken from a woman in her sixties or seventies with head and neck cancer. The CDR3 runs from the conserved cysteine through the conserved F or W. Fields, in order: V gene, D gene, J gene, clone size, CDR3 DNA, CDR3 protein. A D gene is named only where the DNA matches it firmly. Clone size is stated in some rows and not others, as once, few, many or a class when expanded.

V: TRBV19
D: TRBD2
J: TRBJ2-1
size: -
DNA: TGTGCCAGTATCGCGGGGCCTAGCGGGAGGGAAAGTGAGCAGTTCTTC
CDR3: CASIAGPSGRESEQFF

V: TRBV28
D: -
J: TRBJ1-2
size: -
DNA: TGTGCCAGCAGTTTTGAGCCCGGTGGCTATGGCTACACCTTC
CDR3: CASSFEPGGYGYTF

V: TRBV15
D: -
J: TRBJ2-3
size: -
DNA: TGTGCCACCAGCGGGGGGCGGACCACAGATACGCAGTATTTT
CDR3: CATSGGRTTDTQYF

V: TRBV7-2
D: -
J: TRBJ2-7
size: once
DNA: TGTGCCAGCAGCTTAGTTGCAGGGAGCGAGCAGTACTTC
CDR3: CASSLVAGSEQYF

V: TRBV18
D: -
J: TRBJ1-4
size: once
DNA: TGTGCCAGCTCCCCAATGGGTGCAACTAATGAAAAACTGTTTTTT
CDR3: CASSPMGATNEKLFF

V: TRBV3-1/TRBV3-2
D: TRBD2
J: TRBJ2-5
size: -
DNA: TGTGCCAGCAGCCAAGGACCTAGCGGGAGAAGAGAGACCCAGTACTTC
CDR3: CASSQGPSGRRETQYF

V: TRBV19
D: TRBD2
J: TRBJ2-3
size: -
DNA: TGTGCCAGTAGTACCGATCGGGATACTAGCGGGAGGGCAGATACGCAGTATTTT
CDR3: CASSTDRDTSGRADTQYF

V: TRBV19
D: -
J: TRBJ2-7
size: -
DNA: TGTGCCAGTAGTTGGGGCCAGAGTAAATCCTACGAGCAGTACTTC
CDR3: CASSWGQSKSYEQYF

V: TRBV27
D: -
J: TRBJ2-1
size: -
DNA: TGTGCCAGCAGTTTATGGCACGACTACAATGAGCAGTTCTTC
CDR3: CASSLWHDYNEQFF

V: TRBV10-2
D: -
J: TRBJ1-3
size: -
DNA: TGCGCCAGCACCGAGTGGGTTACTGGAAACACCATATATTTT
CDR3: CASTEWVTGNTIYF

V: TRBV5-6
D: TRBD2
J: TRBJ2-1
size: -
DNA: TGTGCCAGCAGCTTGGGAGAGGATCTAGCGGGAGTCTTGTACAATGAGCAGTTCTTC
CDR3: CASSLGEDLAGVLYNEQFF

V: TRBV24-1
D: -
J: TRBJ2-1
size: -
DNA: TGTGCCACCGCTGAAAGGAATGAGCAGTTCTTC
CDR3: CATAERNEQFF

V: TRBV19
D: -
J: TRBJ2-1
size: once
DNA: TGTGCCAGTAGCATTTTAGCGGACTCCTACAATGAGCAGTTCTTC
CDR3: CASSILADSYNEQFF

V: TRBV18
D: TRBD1
J: TRBJ1-5
size: -
DNA: TGTGCCAGCTCTACCGGGACAGCGGACCGAAGGCAGCCCCAGCATTTT
CDR3: CASSTGTADRRQPQHF

V: TRBV5-1
D: -
J: TRBJ2-3
size: -
DNA: TGCGCCAGCAGCCCGGGGAGCACAGATACGCAGTATTTT
CDR3: CASSPGSTDTQYF

V: TRBV19
D: TRBD2
J: TRBJ2-3
size: -
DNA: TGTGCCAGTAGCTCTAGCGGGACTCGGAATACGCAGTATTTT
CDR3: CASSSSGTRNTQYF

V: TRBV30
D: -
J: TRBJ2-7
size: -
DNA: TGTGCCTGGAGTGTCCTCCCGGGGAACGAGCAGTACTTC
CDR3: CAWSVLPGNEQYF

V: TRBV29-1
D: TRBD1
J: TRBJ2-6
size: -
DNA: TGCAGCGTTGAAAGCCGGGACAGCTTCTCTGGGGCCAACGTCCTGACTTTC
CDR3: CSVESRDSFSGANVLTF